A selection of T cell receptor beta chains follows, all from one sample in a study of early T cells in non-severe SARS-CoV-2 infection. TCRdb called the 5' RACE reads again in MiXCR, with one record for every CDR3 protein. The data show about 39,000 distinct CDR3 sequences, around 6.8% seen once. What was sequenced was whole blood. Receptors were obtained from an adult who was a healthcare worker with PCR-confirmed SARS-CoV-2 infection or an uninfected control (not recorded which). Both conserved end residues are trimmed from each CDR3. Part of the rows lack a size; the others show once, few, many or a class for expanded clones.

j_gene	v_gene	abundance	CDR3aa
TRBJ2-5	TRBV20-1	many	SAGTSGGQETQY
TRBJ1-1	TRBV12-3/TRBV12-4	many	ASCRWGGGDTEAF
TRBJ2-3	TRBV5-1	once	ASSGGTGAFADTQY
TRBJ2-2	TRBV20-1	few	SAGTVDTGELF
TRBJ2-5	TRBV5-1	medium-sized	ASSPWTVPSQETQY
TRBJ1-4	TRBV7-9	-	ASSFGTTNEKLF
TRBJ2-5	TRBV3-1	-	ASSQAGPLIGETQY
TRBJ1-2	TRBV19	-	ASSMGSPGYGYT
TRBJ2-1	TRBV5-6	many	ASSPASGAYNEQF
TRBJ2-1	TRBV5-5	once	ASSPGLTDSVEQF
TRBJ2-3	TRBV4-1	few	ASSRAGDTQY
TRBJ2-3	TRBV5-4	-	ASSSRSSNTDTQY
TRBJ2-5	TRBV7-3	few	ASSLSGVGQETQY
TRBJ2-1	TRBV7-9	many	ASSSDSNNEQF